This T cell receptor (beta chain) was recorded in a study of cytomegalovirus exposure and HLA in healthy donors. The wider study: For the roughly 400 genotyped donors, over 80% fell within the Caucasian-associated ancestry cluster.

A remark on this clone: Its antigen is as yet unknown.

Trimming removed 5 bases from V and 5 bases from J, with 12 bases in between. CDR3 length: 13 residues. CDR1 is SEHNR, CDR2 FQNEAQ, per germline (reference sequence). Everyone who donated was a healthy bone marrow donor. Whole-study results and caveats: Most TCR sequences proved rare, with some public TCRs found in many donors.

The PCR was carried out with 60 Vbeta primers and 13 Jbeta primers. Libraries were prepared by immunoSEQ multiplex PCR; TCRdb keeps only in-frame clonotypes and omits some of them. The sample includes 100,000 to 150,000 clones, over 70% of them seen just once. Sequences were obtained from PBMCs. The clonotype was recovered from a woman aged 40 to 49 in good health and CMV-seronegative. This chain uses TRBV7-9 with TRBJ1-1, with D unresolved. The CDR3 DNA sequence: TGTGCCAGCAGCCCAGCGGGATTGACTGAAGCTTTCTTT. Translating gives CASSPAGLTEAFF.